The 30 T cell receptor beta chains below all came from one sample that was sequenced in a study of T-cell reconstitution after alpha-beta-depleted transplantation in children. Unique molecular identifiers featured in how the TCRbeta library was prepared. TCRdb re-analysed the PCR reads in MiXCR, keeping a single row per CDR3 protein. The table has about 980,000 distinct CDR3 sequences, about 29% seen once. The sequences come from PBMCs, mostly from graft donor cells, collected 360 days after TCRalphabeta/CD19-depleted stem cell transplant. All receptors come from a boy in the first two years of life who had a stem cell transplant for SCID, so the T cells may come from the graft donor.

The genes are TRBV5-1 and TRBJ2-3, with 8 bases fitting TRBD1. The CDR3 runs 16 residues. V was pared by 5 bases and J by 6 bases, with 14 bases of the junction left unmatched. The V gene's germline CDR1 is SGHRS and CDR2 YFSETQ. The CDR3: CASSPQWDRRQDTQYF. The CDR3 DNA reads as TGCGCCAGCAGTCCACAATGGGACAGGCGCCAGGATACGCAGTATTTT.

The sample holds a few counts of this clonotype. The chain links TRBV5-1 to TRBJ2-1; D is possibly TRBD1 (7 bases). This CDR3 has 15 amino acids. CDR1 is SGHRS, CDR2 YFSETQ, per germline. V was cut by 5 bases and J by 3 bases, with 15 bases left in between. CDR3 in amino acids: CASRESGGGYNEQFF. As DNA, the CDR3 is TGCGCCAGCAGGGAGTCAGGGGGAGGCTACAATGAGCAGTTCTTC.

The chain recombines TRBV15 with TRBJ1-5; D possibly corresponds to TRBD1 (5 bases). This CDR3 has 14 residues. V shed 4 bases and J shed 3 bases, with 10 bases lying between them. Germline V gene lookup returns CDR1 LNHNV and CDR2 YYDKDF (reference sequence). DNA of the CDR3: TGTGCCACCAGCACCGACAGAATCAATCAGCCCCAGCATTTT. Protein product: CATSTDRINQPQHF.

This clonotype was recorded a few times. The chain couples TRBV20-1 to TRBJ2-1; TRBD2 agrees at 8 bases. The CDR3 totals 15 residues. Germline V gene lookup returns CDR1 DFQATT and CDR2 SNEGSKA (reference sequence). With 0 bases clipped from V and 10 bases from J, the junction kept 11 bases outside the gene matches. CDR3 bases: TGCAGTGCTAGAGATTGGCGGGGGGCCGGGGTGGAGCAGTTCTTC. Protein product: CSARDWRGAGVEQFF.

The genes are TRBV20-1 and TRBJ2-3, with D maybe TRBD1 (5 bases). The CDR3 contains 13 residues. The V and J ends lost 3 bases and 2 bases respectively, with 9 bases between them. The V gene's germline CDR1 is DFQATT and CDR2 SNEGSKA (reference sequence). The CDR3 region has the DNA TGCAGTGCTAGCCGGACACACACAGATACGCAGTATTTT. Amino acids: CSASRTHTDTQYF.

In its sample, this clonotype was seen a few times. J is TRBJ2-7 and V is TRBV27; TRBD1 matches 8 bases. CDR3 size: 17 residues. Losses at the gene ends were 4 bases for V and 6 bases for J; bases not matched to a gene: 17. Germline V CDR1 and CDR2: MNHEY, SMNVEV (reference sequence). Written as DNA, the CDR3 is TGTGCCAGCAGTTCCACAACGGGCAGGGGGCGTTTATCCGAGCAGTACTTC. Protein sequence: CASSSTTGRGRLSEQYF.

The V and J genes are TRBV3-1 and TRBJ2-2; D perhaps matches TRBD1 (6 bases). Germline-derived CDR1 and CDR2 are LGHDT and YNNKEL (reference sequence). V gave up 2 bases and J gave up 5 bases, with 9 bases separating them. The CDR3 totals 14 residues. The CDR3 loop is CASSQLQGTGELFF. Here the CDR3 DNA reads TGTGCCAGCAGCCAACTACAGGGAACCGGGGAGCTGTTTTTT.

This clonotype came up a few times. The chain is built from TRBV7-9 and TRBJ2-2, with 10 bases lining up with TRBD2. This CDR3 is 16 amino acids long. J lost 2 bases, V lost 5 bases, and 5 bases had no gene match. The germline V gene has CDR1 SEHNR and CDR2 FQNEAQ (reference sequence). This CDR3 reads CASSPGLAYNTGELFF. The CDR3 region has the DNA TGTGCCAGCAGCCCGGGACTAGCGTATAACACCGGGGAGCTGTTTTTT.

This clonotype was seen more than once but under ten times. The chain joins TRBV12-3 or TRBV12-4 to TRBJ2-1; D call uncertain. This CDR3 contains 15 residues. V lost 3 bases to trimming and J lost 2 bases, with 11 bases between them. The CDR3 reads CASSFHSIPYNEQFF. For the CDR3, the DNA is TGTGCCAGCAGTTTTCACAGCATACCCTACAATGAGCAGTTCTTC.

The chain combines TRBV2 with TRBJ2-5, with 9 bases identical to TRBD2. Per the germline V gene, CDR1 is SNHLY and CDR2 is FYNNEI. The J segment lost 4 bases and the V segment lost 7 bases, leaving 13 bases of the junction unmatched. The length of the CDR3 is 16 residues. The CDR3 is CASMGLAWELGETQYF. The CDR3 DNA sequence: TGTGCCAGCATGGGACTAGCTTGGGAATTAGGAGAGACCCAGTACTTC.

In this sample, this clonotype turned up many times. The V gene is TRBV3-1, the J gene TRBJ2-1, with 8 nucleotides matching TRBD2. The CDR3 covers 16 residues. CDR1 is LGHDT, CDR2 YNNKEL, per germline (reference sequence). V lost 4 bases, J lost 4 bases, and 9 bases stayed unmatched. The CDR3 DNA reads TGTGCCAGCAGCCGAATAGCGGGGCGAACGTACAATGAGCAGTTCTTC. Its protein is CASSRIAGRTYNEQFF.

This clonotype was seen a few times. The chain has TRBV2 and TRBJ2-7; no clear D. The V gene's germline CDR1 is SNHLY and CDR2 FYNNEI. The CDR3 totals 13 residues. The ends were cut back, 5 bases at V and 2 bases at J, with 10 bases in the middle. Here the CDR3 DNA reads TGTGCCAGCAGTTATCTAGGAACCTACGAGCAGTACTTC. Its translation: CASSYLGTYEQYF.

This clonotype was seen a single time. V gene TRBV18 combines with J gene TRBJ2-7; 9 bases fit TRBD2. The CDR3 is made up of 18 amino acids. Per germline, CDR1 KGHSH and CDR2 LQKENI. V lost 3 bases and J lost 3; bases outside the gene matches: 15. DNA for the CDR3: TGTGCCAGCTCACCCACAGTGGGTTCTGGCGGGGGGGACTACGAGCAGTACTTC. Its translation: CASSPTVGSGGGDYEQYF.

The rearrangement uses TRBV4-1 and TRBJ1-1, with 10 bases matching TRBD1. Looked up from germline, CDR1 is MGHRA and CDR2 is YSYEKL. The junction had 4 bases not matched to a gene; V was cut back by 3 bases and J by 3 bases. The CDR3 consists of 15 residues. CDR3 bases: TGCGCCAGCAGCCAGGGGGACAGGGGTTACACTGAAGCTTTCTTT. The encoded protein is CASSQGDRGYTEAFF.

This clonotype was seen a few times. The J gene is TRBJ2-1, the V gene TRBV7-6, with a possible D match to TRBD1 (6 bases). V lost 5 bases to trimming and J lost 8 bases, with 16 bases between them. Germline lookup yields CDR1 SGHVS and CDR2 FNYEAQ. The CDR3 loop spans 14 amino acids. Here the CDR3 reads CASSPAYREHEQFF. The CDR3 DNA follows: TGTGCCAGCAGCCCAGCATACAGGGAACATGAGCAGTTCTTC. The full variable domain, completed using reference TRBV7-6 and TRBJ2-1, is GAGVSQSPRYKVTKRGQDVALRCDPISGHVSLYWYRQALGQGPEFLTYFNYEAQQDKSGLPNDRFSAERPEGSISTLTIQRTEQRDSAMYRCASSPAYREHEQFFGPGTRLTVL.

As DNA, the CDR3 is TGTGCCAGCAGCTCAGGGGGAGGGGTCGGCTATGGCTACACCTTC. This codes for CASSSGGGVGYGYTF. The gene calls are TRBV7-9 and TRBJ1-2; 7 nucleotides line up with TRBD1. The CDR3 consists of 15 residues. Germline V gives CDR1 SEHNR, CDR2 FQNEAQ (reference sequence). V gave up 4 bases and J gave up 4 bases; unmatched junction bases: 9.

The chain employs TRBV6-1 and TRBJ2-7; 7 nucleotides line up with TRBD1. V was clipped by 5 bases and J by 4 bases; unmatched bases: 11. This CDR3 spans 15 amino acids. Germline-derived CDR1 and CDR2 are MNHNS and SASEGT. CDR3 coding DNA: TGTGCCAGCAGTCCCGTCGTTGGGGACAGATACGAGCAGTACTTC. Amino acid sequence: CASSPVVGDRYEQYF.

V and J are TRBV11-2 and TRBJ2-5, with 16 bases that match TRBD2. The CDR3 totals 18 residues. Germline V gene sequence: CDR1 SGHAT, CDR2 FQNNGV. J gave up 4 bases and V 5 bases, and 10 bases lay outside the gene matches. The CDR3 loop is CASSLGTSGGAFRETQYF. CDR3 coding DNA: TGTGCCAGCAGCCTGGGGACTAGCGGGGGGGCCTTTCGAGAGACCCAGTACTTC.

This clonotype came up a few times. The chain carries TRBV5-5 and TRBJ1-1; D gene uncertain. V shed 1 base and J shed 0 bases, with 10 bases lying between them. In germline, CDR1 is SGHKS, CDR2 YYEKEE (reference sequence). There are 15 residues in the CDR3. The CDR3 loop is CASSLFSGMNTEAFF. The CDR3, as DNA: TGTGCCAGCAGCTTGTTTTCCGGAATGAACACTGAAGCTTTCTTT.

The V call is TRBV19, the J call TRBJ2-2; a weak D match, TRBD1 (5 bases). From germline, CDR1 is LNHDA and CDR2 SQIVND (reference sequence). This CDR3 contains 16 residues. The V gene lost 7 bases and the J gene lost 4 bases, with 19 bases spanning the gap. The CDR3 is CASTLRSQAATGELFF. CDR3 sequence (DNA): TGTGCCAGTACCCTGCGGTCACAGGCGGCCACCGGGGAGCTGTTTTTT.

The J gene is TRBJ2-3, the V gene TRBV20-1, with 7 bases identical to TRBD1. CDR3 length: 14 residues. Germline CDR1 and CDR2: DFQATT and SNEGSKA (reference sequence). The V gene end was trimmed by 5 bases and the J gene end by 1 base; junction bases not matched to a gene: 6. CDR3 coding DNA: TGCAGTGCTTCCGAAGGGGGCCGCACAGATACGCAGTATTTT. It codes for CSASEGGRTDTQYF.

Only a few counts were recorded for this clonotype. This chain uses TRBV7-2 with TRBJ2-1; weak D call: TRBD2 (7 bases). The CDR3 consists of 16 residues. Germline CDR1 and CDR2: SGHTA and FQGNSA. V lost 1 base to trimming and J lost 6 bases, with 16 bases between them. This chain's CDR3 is CASSLGIWGGINEQFF. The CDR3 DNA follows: TGTGCCAGCAGCTTAGGAATATGGGGGGGCATCAATGAGCAGTTCTTC.

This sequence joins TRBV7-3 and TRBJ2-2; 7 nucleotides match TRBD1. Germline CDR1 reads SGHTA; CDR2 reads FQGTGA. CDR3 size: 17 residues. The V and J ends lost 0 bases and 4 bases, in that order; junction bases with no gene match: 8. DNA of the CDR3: TGTGCCAGCAGCTTAACGAGGGCCAGGGGGAGCACCGGGGAGCTGTTTTTT. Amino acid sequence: CASSLTRARGSTGELFF.

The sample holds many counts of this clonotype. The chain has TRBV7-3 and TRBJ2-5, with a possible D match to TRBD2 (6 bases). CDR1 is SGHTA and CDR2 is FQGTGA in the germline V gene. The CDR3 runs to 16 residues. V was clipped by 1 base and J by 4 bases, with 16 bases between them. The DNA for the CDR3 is TGTGCCAGCAGCTTAAGGGGCGGGGTTCGAGGAGAGACCCAGTACTTC. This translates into CASSLRGGVRGETQYF.

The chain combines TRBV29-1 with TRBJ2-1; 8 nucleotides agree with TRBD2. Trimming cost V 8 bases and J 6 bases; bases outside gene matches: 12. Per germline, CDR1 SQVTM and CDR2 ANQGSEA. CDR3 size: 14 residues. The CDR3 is CSYLFPGTSNEQFF. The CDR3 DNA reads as TGCAGCTATCTATTCCCCGGGACTAGCAATGAGCAGTTCTTC.

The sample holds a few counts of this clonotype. CDR3 protein: CASSRAGGVSPLHF. The CDR3 DNA is TGTGCCAGCAGTAGGGCAGGGGGCGTTTCACCCCTCCACTTT. The chain links TRBV7-9 to TRBJ1-6; TRBD1 agrees at 8 bases. V was clipped by 6 bases and J by 9 bases; unmatched bases: 7. This CDR3 spans 14 amino acids. CDR1 is SEHNR, CDR2 FQNEAQ, per germline (reference sequence).

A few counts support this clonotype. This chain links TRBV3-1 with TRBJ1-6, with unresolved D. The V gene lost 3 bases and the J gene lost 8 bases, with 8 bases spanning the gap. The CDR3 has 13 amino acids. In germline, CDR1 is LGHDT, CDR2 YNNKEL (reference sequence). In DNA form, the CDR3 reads TGTGCCAGCAGCCAGAAGAAGGATTCACCCCTCCACTTT. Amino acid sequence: CASSQKKDSPLHF.

The CDR3 is CASSPVGPRMDTEAFF. DNA of the CDR3: TGTGCCAGCAGCCCCGTAGGCCCGAGAATGGACACTGAAGCTTTCTTT. The chain links TRBV7-9 to TRBJ1-1; D gene unclear. With 5 bases removed from V and 3 bases from J, the gap between germline ends came to 19 bases. The CDR3 runs to 16 residues. Germline loops: CDR1 SEHNR, CDR2 FQNEAQ (reference sequence).

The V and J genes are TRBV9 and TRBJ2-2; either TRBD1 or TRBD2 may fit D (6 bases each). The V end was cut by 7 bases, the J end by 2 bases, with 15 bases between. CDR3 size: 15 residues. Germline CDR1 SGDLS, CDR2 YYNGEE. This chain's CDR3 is CASAMRGTNTGELFF. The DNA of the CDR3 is TGTGCCAGCGCTATGAGGGGGACTAACACCGGGGAGCTGTTTTTT.

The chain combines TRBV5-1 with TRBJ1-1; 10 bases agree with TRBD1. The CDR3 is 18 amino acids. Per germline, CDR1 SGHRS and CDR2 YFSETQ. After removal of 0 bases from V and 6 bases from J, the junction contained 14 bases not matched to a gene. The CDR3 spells CASSLGQTGGRSLSEAFF. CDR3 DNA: TGCGCCAGCAGCTTGGGCCAGACAGGGGGCAGAAGTCTCTCTGAAGCTTTCTTT.